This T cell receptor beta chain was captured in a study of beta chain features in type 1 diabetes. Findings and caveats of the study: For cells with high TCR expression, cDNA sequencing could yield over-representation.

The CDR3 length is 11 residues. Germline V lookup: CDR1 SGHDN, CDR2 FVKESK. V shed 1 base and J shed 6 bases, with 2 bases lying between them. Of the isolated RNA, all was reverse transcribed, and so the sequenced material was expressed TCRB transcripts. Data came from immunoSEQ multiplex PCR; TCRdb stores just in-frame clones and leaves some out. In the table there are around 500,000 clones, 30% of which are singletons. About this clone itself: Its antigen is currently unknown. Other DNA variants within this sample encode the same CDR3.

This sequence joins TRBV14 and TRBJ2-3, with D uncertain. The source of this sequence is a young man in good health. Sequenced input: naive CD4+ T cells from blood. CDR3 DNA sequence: TGTGCCAGCAGCCAAGCGGATACGCAGTATTTT. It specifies CASSQADTQYF.